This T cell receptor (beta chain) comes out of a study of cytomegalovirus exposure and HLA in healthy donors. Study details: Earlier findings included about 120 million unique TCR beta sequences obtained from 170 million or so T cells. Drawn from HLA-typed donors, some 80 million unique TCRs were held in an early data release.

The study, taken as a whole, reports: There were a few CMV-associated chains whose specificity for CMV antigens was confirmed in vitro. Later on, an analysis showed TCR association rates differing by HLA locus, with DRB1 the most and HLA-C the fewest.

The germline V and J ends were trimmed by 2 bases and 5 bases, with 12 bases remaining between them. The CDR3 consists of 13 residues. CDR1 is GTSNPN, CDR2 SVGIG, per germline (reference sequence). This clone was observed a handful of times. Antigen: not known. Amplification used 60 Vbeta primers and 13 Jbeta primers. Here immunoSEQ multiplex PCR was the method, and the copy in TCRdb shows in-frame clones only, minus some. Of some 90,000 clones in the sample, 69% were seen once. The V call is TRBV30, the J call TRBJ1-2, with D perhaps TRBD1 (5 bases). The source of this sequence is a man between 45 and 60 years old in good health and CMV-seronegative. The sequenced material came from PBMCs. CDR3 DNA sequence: TGTGCCTGGAGTATCGTCAGGGAATATGGCTACACCTTC. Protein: CAWSIVREYGYTF. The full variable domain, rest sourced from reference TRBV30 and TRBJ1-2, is SQTIHQWPATLVQPVGSPLSLECTVEGTSNPNLYWYRQAAGRGLQLLFYSVGIGQISSEVPQNLSASRPQDRQFILSSKKLLLSDSGFYLCAWSIVREYGYTFGSGTRLTVV.